A single TCR beta chain is shown here with its context. Its cognate antigen is unknown. This entry is derived from a study of T cell responses to AZD1222 COVID-19 vaccine. The CDR3 sequence is 17 residues long. Germline lookup yields CDR1 SGHRS and CDR2 YFSETQ. V lost 1 base and J lost 3; bases outside the gene matches: 10. Profiled with immunoSEQ multiplex PCR; TCRdb holds only in-frame clones, not every one. Altogether roughly 120,000 clones are present, 89% being singletons, with the ten largest covering under 5%. Study-level findings and limits: Dominant at 160-218 and 743-854, vaccine-associated CD4 TCRs also spanned spike. When two AZD1222 doses had been given, Spike-specific TCR breadth and depth rose.

The chain couples TRBV5-1 to TRBJ2-3; 8 bases fit TRBD1. The TCR was taken from an adult in good health. Source: peripheral blood, taken on day 0 of AZD1222 vaccination. The CDR3 region has the DNA TGCGCCAGCAGCTTGAGGGCAGGGGGCGAGGGTACAGATACGCAGTATTTT. Translation gives CASSLRAGGEGTDTQYF.